This paragraph covers one T cell receptor (beta chain) sequence. Its antigen remains unidentified. Clones were sequenced by immunoSEQ multiplex PCR, and TCRdb holds only the in-frame ones, with some missing. The top ten clones hold about 16% of a sample with about 97,000 clones, approximately 90% of them seen once. The entry originates in a study of graft-versus-host responses after intestinal transplantation. Whole-study context: Induction using anti-thymocyte globulin, followed by tacrolimus and steroids for about 3 years, was given to all recipients.

Findings and limits, study-wide: There were GvH clones found in recipient marrow, and some of them appeared first in ileum or blood.

The CDR3 runs 12 residues. The V end lost 1 base, the J end lost 11 bases, and 12 bases lay between the germline ends. CDR1 SGHNT and CDR2 YYREEE come from the germline V gene (reference sequence). The J gene is TRBJ1-1, the V gene TRBV5-4; no clear D gene. The receptor comes from a human patient who received an intestinal transplant, so some T cells may come from the graft donor. The sample consisted of PBMCs, taken roughly 450 days after intestinal transplant. This chain's CDR3 is CASSLMGLDAFF. CDR3 nucleotide sequence: TGTGCCAGCAGCTTGATGGGTTTGGACGCTTTCTTT.